What follows describes a single TCR beta chain. MiXCR, applied by TCRdb to the PCR reads, yields one record per CDR3 protein. The sample lists some 19,000 distinct CDR3 sequences, around 50% occurring once. Trimming removed 4 bases at V and 1 base at J, with 10 bases between. In germline, CDR1 is SGDLS, CDR2 YYNGEE. This CDR3 spans 14 amino acids. The record originates from a study of CD4 and CD8 cells across lung adenocarcinoma regions. Localized lung adenocarcinoma, a non-small cell lung cancer, affected the donors. The sequenced material came from CD8+ T cells from the center of a lung tumor. The receptor was derived from a female donor with lung adenocarcinoma. The CD4 and CD8 labels of this study may be unreliable. The gene calls are TRBV9 and TRBJ2-3, with a possible D match to TRBD1 (5 bases). Written as DNA, the CDR3 is TGTGCCAGCAGCTTACAACAGGGCACAGATACGCAGTATTTT. It yields the protein CASSLQQGTDTQYF.